One and the same sample provided the 24 T cell receptor beta chains below, sequenced in a study of T cells of healthy individuals (dated by TCRdb to the late 2010s). The protocol used for the library was 5' RACE. The listed sequencing device is Illumina MiSeq. TCRdb cleaned the public reads at Q25 with fastp, built clones with MiXCR and kept in-frame beta chains. CDR3 protein sequences are deduplicated, and each keeps its most common genes and DNA. The sample table holds around 98,000 distinct CDR3 sequences, of which 17% were seen once. The ten top clones hold around 6.4% of the sample. These receptors came from a human donor in good health.

This clonotype has only a few counts. The rearrangement links TRBV7-9 to TRBJ1-5, with D possibly being TRBD1 (5 bases). The V and J ends lost 5 bases and 3 bases respectively, with 14 bases between them. Germline V gene data show CDR1 as SEHNR and CDR2 as FQNEAQ (reference sequence). This CDR3 has 15 residues. Here the CDR3 reads CASSPVGTDNQPQHF. The CDR3 region has the DNA TGTGCCAGCAGCCCCGTCGGGACGGACAATCAGCCCCAGCATTTT.

This clonotype has just a few counts. This rearrangement joins TRBV5-1 to TRBJ2-7; D is undetermined. Trimming pared 2 bases from V and 0 bases from J, leaving 9 bases between. CDR1 SGHRS and CDR2 YFSETQ come from the germline V gene. The CDR3 totals 14 residues. This chain's CDR3 is CASSLWRSSYEQYF. The CDR3 DNA is TGCGCCAGCAGCTTATGGCGTAGCTCCTACGAGCAGTACTTC.

This rearrangement joins TRBV28 to TRBJ2-2, with D perhaps matching TRBD2 (5 bases). V was shortened by 3 bases and J by 7 bases, with 15 bases between the two germline ends. This CDR3 comprises 15 residues. Germline CDR1 is MDHEN and CDR2 is SYDVKM. CDR3 sequence reads: CASSLLVGVNGELFF. CDR3 in DNA: TGTGCCAGCAGTTTGCTAGTCGGGGTGAACGGGGAGCTGTTTTTT.

The sample holds a few counts of this clonotype. The chain employs TRBV28 and TRBJ2-2; weak D call: TRBD1 (5 bases). The CDR3 consists of 16 residues. V lost 2 bases to trimming and J lost 0 bases, with 10 bases between them. Germline V lookup: CDR1 MDHEN, CDR2 SYDVKM. CDR3 sequence: CASSLIWTTNTGELFF. The DNA of the CDR3 is TGTGCCAGCAGTTTAATTTGGACAACGAACACCGGGGAGCTGTTTTTT.

This clonotype showed up many times. In DNA form, the CDR3 reads TGTGCCAGCAGCTTAAGGGAATGGCCCCAGCATTTT. Translation gives CASSLREWPQHF. The chain joins TRBV7-2 to TRBJ1-5; D call uncertain. Germline V gene data show CDR1 as SGHTA and CDR2 as FQGNSA. V was shortened by 2 bases and J by 9 bases, with 8 bases between the two germline ends. CDR3 size: 12 residues.

The J gene is TRBJ1-1, the V gene TRBV20-1; a weak D match, TRBD1 (6 bases). The CDR3 is 13 amino acids. Germline CDR1 and CDR2: DFQATT and SNEGSKA (reference sequence). The V gene lost 6 bases and the J gene lost 0 bases, with 11 bases spanning the gap. CDR3 loop: CSAPNRVNTEAFF. CDR3 DNA sequence: TGCAGTGCCCCGAACAGGGTGAACACTGAAGCTTTCTTT.

The CDR3: CATTGGETQYF. The CDR3 region has the DNA TGTGCCACCACAGGGGGAGAGACCCAGTACTTC. The rearrangement joins TRBV12-3 or TRBV12-4 to TRBJ2-5, with 8 bases that match TRBD1. The CDR3 covers 11 residues. Germline trimming cut 10 bases from V and 4 bases from J; bases unmatched to any gene: 2.

The J gene is TRBJ2-7, the V gene TRBV20-1; 10 bases are shared with TRBD1. The CDR3 loop spans 12 amino acids. Germline loops: CDR1 DFQATT, CDR2 SNEGSKA (reference sequence). Losses at the gene ends were 4 bases for V and 7 bases for J; bases not matched to a gene: 4. The CDR3, as DNA: TGCAGTGCTACAGACAGGGGGCTTGAGCAGTACTTC. Protein sequence: CSATDRGLEQYF.

The chain is built from TRBV7-2 and TRBJ2-4; D call uncertain. CDR1 is SGHTA, CDR2 FQGNSA, per germline. CDR3 size: 11 residues. With 8 bases removed from V and 4 bases from J, the gap between germline ends came to 6 bases. This CDR3 reads CASSLKNIQYF. CDR3 bases: TGTGCCAGCTCTCTGAAAAACATTCAGTACTTC. Together with reference TRBV7-2 and TRBJ2-4, the CDR3 gives the full variable domain: GAGVSQSPSNKVTEKGKDVELRCDPISGHTALYWYRQSLGQGLEFLIYFQGNSAPDKSGLPSDRFSAERTGGSVSTLTIQRTQQEDSAVYLCASSLKNIQYFGAGTRLSVL.

This clonotype was observed a few times. J is TRBJ2-7 and V is TRBV9; TRBD1 matches at 9 bases. CDR3 length: 15 residues. The trim removed 0 bases at V and 6 bases at J, leaving 7 bases unmatched. Germline V CDR1 and CDR2: SGDLS, YYNGEE. CDR3 region: CASSVGRTGEGEQYF. CDR3 DNA sequence: TGTGCCAGCAGCGTAGGTCGGACAGGGGAAGGCGAGCAGTACTTC. Complete variable domain (other parts from reference TRBV9 and TRBJ2-7): DSGVTQTPKHLITATGQRVTLRCSPRSGDLSVYWYQQSLDQGLQFLIQYYNGEERAKGNILERFSAQQFPDLHSELNLSSLELGDSALYFCASSVGRTGEGEQYFGPGTRLTVT.

The chain combines TRBV29-1 with TRBJ2-3; 7 nucleotides agree with TRBD2. V gave up 7 bases and J gave up 1 base; unmatched junction bases: 8. Germline V CDR1 and CDR2: SQVTM, ANQGSEA. The CDR3 sequence is 14 residues long. The CDR3 region has the DNA TGCAGCGCCGAAGGGCTAGCGGGCACAGATACGCAGTATTTT. Residues: CSAEGLAGTDTQYF.

This clonotype was seen at least ten times. The V call is TRBV20-1, the J call TRBJ1-1; D ambiguous. The CDR3 runs to 14 residues. V gave up 2 bases and J gave up 0 bases, with 10 bases separating them. CDR1 DFQATT and CDR2 SNEGSKA come from the germline V gene (reference sequence). CDR3 nucleotides: TGCAGTGCTAGATTAGGAGGAATGAACACTGAAGCTTTCTTT. This encodes CSARLGGMNTEAFF.

This clonotype has at least ten counts. This sequence joins TRBV6-5 and TRBJ2-7; D gene ambiguous. Germline V CDR1 and CDR2: MNHEY, SVGAGI. V lost 8 bases to trimming and J lost 5 bases, with 10 bases between them. This CDR3 spans 11 amino acids. CDR3 protein: CASATRNEQYF. CDR3 DNA: TGTGCCAGCGCAACAAGAAACGAGCAGTACTTC.

The rearrangement links TRBV11-2 to TRBJ1-6, with no clear D. V lost 1 base to trimming and J lost 9 bases, with 16 bases between them. This CDR3 region has 16 residues. Germline CDR1 and CDR2: SGHAT and FQNNGV. CDR3 nucleotides: TGTGCCAGCAGCTTAGTCCCGGGAGGTGTGGGTTCACCCCTCCACTTT. This gives the protein CASSLVPGGVGSPLHF.

Only a few counts were recorded for this clonotype. The DNA of the CDR3 is TGTGCCAGCAGTGAGCGGTCTAGCCCATACAATGAGCAGTTCTTC. Translating it yields CASSERSSPYNEQFF. The chain recombines TRBV2 with TRBJ2-1; TRBD2 might be the D (5 bases). The CDR3 has 15 amino acids. The V gene lost 3 bases and the J gene lost 4 bases, with 13 bases spanning the gap. Germline-derived CDR1 and CDR2 are SNHLY and FYNNEI.

V gene TRBV10-3 combines with J gene TRBJ2-3; 8 bases are shared with TRBD2. The trim removed 10 bases at V and 1 base at J, leaving 7 bases unmatched. Germline assignment: CDR1 ENHRY and CDR2 SYGVKD. The CDR3 runs to 14 residues. CDR3 bases: TGTGCCACACGGGGGGGCGGGGGCACAGATACGCAGTATTTT. Translated: CATRGGGGTDTQYF.

This clonotype turned up a few times. The J gene is TRBJ2-7, the V gene TRBV5-1; D unclear. The CDR3 has 15 residues. The germline gives CDR1 SGHRS, CDR2 YFSETQ. Trimming stripped 0 bases from V and 2 bases from J, with 12 bases between. CDR3 amino acids: CASSLGVGITYEQYF. For the CDR3, the DNA is TGCGCCAGCAGCTTGGGGGTGGGGATCACCTACGAGCAGTACTTC. The full variable domain, with the rest looked up from reference TRBV5-1 and TRBJ2-7, is KAGVTQTPRYLIKTRGQQVTLSCSPISGHRSVSWYQQTPGQGLQFLFEYFSETQRNKGNFPGRFSGRQFSNSRSEMNVSTLELGDSALYLCASSLGVGITYEQYFGPGTRLTVT.

The chain carries TRBV24-1 and TRBJ2-3, with D unresolved. V shed 1 base and J shed 2 bases, with 9 bases lying between them. CDR1 and CDR2 (germline): KGHDR, SFDVKD. The CDR3 sequence is 15 residues long. As DNA, the CDR3 is TGTGCCACCAGTGATTTTAAGCCGAACACAGATACGCAGTATTTT. Translating it yields CATSDFKPNTDTQYF.

This clonotype was observed a handful of times. The rearrangement links TRBV30 to TRBJ1-2; D ambiguous. V was pared by 5 bases and J by 5 bases, with 15 bases between. Germline lookup yields CDR1 GTSNPN and CDR2 SVGIG (reference sequence). The length of the CDR3 is 13 residues. The CDR3 sequence is CAWAPDGSYGYTF. CDR3 sequence (DNA): TGTGCCTGGGCTCCGGACGGATCTTATGGCTACACCTTC.

At least ten counts were recorded for this clonotype. The chain uses TRBV6-2 or TRBV6-3 and TRBJ2-6; D unclear. From germline, CDR1 is MNHEY and CDR2 SVGEGT. The CDR3 totals 16 residues. The germline V and J ends were trimmed by 5 bases and 0 bases, with 11 bases remaining between them. The CDR3 nucleotides are TGTGCCAGCAGTCCACGACGGTTCTCTGGGGCCAACGTCCTGACTTTC. It is translated as CASSPRRFSGANVLTF.

The rearrangement uses TRBV6-1 and TRBJ2-5; D is perhaps TRBD1 (7 bases). Germline V gives CDR1 MNHNS, CDR2 SASEGT. The CDR3 is 16 residues long. V dropped 0 bases and J dropped 5 bases, with 16 bases sitting between them. CDR3 in amino acids: CASSEAWTGGGETQYF. As DNA, the CDR3 is TGTGCCAGCAGTGAAGCGTGGACAGGAGGAGGGGAGACCCAGTACTTC.

This clonotype came up once. The chain links TRBV28 to TRBJ2-7, with 8 nucleotides matching TRBD1. Per germline, CDR1 MDHEN and CDR2 SYDVKM. The CDR3 length is 15 residues. With V trimmed by 3 bases and J by 0 bases, 4 bases remained unmatched. CDR3 amino acids: CASSLDRESSYEQYF. The CDR3 bases are TGTGCCAGCAGTTTGGACAGGGAGAGCTCCTACGAGCAGTACTTC.

V usage is TRBV18 and J usage is TRBJ1-5; D not resolved. The germline V gene encodes CDR1 KGHSH and CDR2 LQKENI. The CDR3 contains 16 residues. Trimming cost V 6 bases and J 7 bases, with 22 bases left between them. DNA for the CDR3: TGTGCCAGCTCCCTAACCAGTAAGGTTTTAGGCCAGCCCCAGCATTTT. Encoded protein: CASSLTSKVLGQPQHF.

This clonotype has only a few counts. The J gene is TRBJ2-1, the V gene TRBV7-9; tentative D call: TRBD1 (6 bases). V dropped 5 bases and J dropped 10 bases, with 15 bases sitting between them. CDR1 is SEHNR and CDR2 is FQNEAQ in the germline V gene (reference sequence). The CDR3 has 13 residues. DNA of the CDR3: TGTGCCAGCAGCGTCTCATTCAGGGGCGAGCAGTTCTTC. This codes for CASSVSFRGEQFF.